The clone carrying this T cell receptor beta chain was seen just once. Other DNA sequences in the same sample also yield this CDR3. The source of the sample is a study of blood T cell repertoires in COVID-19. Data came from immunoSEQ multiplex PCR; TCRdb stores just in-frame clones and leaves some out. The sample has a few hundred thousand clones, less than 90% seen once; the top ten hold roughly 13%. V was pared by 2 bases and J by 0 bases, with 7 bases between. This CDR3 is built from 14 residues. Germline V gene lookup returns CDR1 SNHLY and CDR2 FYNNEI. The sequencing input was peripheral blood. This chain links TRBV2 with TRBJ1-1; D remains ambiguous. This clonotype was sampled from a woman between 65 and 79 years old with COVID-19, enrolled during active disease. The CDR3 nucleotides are TGTGCCAGCAGTGAAAGGAGCATGAACACTGAAGCTTTCTTT. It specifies CASSERSMNTEAFF.